The T cell receptor beta chain under discussion was sequenced for a study of blood T cell repertoires in COVID-19. Study in general: The study drew acute and convalescent COVID-19 samples from the United States, Italy and Spain. T cells, B-cell-depleted T cells, or PBMCs supplied cDNA or gDNA.

The V gene's germline CDR1 is LNHDA and CDR2 SQIVND (reference sequence). The CDR3 has 14 amino acids. Trimming at V came to 5 bases and at J to 5 bases, leaving 7 bases not matched to a gene. Under the authors' procedure: It was from reference gene primer amplification that nucleated cell counts were estimated. This table comes from immunoSEQ multiplex PCR, and its TCRdb copy is limited to in-frame clones, with some not included. That table is the source of V, J and clone size, and D and trimming were worked out from the DNA. The sample gives about 240,000 clones, about 90% of which show up once; roughly 0.8% is in the top ten.

This sequence joins TRBV19 and TRBJ2-5; 8 nucleotides line up with TRBD1. This receptor was identified in a young man with COVID-19, enrolled during active disease. Sequenced sample: peripheral blood. The CDR3 spells CASSEQGVEETQYF. In DNA form, the CDR3 reads TGTGCCAGTAGTGAACAGGGGGTAGAGGAGACCCAGTACTTC.